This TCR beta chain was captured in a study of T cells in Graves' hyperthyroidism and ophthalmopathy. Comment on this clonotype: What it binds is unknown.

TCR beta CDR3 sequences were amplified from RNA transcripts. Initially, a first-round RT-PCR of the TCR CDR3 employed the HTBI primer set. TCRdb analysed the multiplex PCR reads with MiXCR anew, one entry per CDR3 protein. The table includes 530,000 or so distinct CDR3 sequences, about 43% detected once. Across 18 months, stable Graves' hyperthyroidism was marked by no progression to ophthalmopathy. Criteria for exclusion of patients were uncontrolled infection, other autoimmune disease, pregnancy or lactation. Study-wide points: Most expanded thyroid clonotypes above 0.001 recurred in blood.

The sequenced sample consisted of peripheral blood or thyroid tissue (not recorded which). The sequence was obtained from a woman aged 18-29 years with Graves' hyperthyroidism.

CDR3 loop: CSAFFSRDRGNYGYTF. The CDR3 DNA follows: TGCAGCGCCTTCTTCTCCAGGGACAGGGGGAACTATGGCTACACCTTC. The chain couples TRBV29-1 to TRBJ1-2; 11 positions agree with TRBD1. J gave up 2 bases and V 7 bases, and 12 bases lay outside the gene matches. CDR1 and CDR2 from the germline V gene are SQVTM and ANQGSEA. The CDR3 totals 16 residues.